The present T cell receptor beta chain was sequenced within a study of vaccination and CD4 T cells after COVID-19. Sequenced with the Oncomine TCR Beta short-read assay was DNA taken from cultured CD4+ T cells. TCRdb redid the calling of the PCR reads with MiXCR, one entry per CDR3 protein. The table includes about 21,000 distinct CDR3 sequences, 40% to 50% detected once. This clonotype turned up a few times. Antigen: not known. Trimming removed 7 bases from V and 1 base from J, with 10 bases in between. Germline V lookup: CDR1 SNHLY, CDR2 FYNNEI. CDR3 length equals 13 residues. Sample treatment: approximately 9-day PBMC culture with coronavirus spike peptide pools or control peptides (ViraFEST assay). First, ViraFEST expanded antigen-specific T cells with peptide pools, and next it sequenced the TCRs.

The sequenced sample was CD4+ T cells from blood, cultured in vitro. The chain carries TRBV2 and TRBJ1-1, with D maybe TRBD1 (6 bases). The TCR comes from a human donor who had recovered from COVID-19. The DNA of the CDR3 is TGTGCCAGCATGGGACAAACGAACACTGAAGCTTTCTTT. Translation: CASMGQTNTEAFF.